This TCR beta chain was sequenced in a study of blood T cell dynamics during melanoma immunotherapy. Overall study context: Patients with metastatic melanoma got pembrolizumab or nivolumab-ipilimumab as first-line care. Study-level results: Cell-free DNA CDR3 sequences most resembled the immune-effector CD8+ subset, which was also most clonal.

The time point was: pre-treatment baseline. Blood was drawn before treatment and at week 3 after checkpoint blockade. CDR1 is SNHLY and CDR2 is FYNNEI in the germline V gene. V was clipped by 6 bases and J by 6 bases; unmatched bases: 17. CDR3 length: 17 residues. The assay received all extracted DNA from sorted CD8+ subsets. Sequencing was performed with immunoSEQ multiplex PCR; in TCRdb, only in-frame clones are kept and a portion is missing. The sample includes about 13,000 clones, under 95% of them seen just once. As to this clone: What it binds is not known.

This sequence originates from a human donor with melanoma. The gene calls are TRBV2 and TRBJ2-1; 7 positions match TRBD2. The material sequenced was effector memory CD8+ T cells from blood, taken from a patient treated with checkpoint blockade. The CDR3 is CASRGWVAGDSFNEQFF. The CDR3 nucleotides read TGTGCCAGCAGGGGTTGGGTGGCGGGAGATAGTTTCAATGAGCAGTTCTTC.